What follows is one TCR beta chain and its context. The authors built TCR beta libraries using iRepertoire HTBI primers and Arm-PCR of CDR3 regions. TCRdb processed the multiplex PCR reads anew with MiXCR; each CDR3 protein has one entry. This sample carries around 480,000 distinct CDR3 sequences, 15% to 20% of them seen once, and the ten largest clones take roughly 25%. The data originate from a study of regulatory T cells in long-lasting Graves disease. The sample's time point: newly diagnosed GD, antithyroid drugs for less than 3 months. The TCR library used RNA extracted from PBMCs. The same sample was also studied in work on T cells in Graves' hyperthyroidism and ophthalmopathy. That publication notes: Diagnostic assessment was based on clinical symptoms, serum thyroxine and TRAb, thyroid ultrasound and orbital computed tomography.

The clonotype comes from a woman aged 35-60 years with Graves disease. Here the sequenced sample was peripheral blood mononuclear cells (PBMCs), taken at new diagnosis, from a patient treated with antithyroid drugs.

This CDR3 reads CASSDTSYGYTF. The CDR3 DNA sequence: TGTGCCAGCAGTGACACTTCCTATGGCTACACCTTC. The chain couples TRBV2 to TRBJ1-2; unclear D gene. The CDR3 sequence is 12 residues long. V lost 3 bases and J lost 4, with 6 bases in between. CDR1 and CDR2 from the germline V gene are SNHLY and FYNNEI.